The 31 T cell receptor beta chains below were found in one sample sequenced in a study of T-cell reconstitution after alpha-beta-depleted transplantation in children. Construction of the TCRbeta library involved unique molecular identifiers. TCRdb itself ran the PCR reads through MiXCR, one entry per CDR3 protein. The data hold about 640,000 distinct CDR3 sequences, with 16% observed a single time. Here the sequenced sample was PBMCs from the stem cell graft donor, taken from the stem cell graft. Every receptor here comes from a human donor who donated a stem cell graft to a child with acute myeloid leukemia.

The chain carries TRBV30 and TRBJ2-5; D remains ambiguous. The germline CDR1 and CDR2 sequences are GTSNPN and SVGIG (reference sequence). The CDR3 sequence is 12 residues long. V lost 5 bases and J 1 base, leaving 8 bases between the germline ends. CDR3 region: CAWLSAQETQYF. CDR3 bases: TGTGCCTGGTTGTCGGCCCAAGAGACCCAGTACTTC.

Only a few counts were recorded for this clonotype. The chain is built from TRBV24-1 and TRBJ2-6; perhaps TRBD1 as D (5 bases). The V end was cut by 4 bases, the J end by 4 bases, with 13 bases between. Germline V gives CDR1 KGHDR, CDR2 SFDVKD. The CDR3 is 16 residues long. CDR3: CATSEPQGTGANVLTF. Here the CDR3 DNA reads TGTGCCACCAGTGAACCTCAGGGAACCGGGGCCAACGTCCTGACTTTC.

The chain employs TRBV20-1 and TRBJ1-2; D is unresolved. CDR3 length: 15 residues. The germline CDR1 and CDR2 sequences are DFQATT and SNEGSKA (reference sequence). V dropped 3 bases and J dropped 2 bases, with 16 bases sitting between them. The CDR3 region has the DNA TGCAGTGCTAGGCCCCGGTCGGTAGACAACTATGGCTACACCTTC. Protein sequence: CSARPRSVDNYGYTF.

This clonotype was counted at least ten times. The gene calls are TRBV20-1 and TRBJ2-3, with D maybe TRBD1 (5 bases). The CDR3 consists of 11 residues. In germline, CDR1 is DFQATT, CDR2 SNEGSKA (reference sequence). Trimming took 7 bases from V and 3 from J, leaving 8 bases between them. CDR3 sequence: CSEQGTDTQYF. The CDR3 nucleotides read TGCAGTGAGCAGGGAACAGATACGCAGTATTTT.

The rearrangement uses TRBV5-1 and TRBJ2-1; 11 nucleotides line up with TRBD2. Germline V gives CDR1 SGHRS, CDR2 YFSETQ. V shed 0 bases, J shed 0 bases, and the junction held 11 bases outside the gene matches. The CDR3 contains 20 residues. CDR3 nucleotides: TGCGCCAGCAGCTTGGCGCCCGGACTAGCGGGCGAAAGCTCCTACAATGAGCAGTTCTTC. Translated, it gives CASSLAPGLAGESSYNEQFF.

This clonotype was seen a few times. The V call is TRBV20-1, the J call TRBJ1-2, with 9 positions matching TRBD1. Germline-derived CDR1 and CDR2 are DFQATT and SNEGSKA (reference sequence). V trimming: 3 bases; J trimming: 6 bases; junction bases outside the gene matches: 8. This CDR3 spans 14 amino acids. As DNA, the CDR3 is TGCAGTGCTAGTAAGGGACAGGGTTTGAATGGCTACACCTTC. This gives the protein CSASKGQGLNGYTF.

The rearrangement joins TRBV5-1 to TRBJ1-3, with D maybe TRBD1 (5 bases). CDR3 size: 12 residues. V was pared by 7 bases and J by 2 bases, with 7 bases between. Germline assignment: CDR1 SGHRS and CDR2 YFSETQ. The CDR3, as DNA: TGCGCCAGCGGGGGGACTGGAAACACCATATATTTT. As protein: CASGGTGNTIYF.

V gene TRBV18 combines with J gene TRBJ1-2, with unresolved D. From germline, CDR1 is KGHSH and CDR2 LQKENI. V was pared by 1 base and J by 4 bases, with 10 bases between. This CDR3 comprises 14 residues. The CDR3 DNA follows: TGTGCCAGCTCACCACAGTCTACGACCTATGGCTACACCTTC. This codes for CASSPQSTTYGYTF.

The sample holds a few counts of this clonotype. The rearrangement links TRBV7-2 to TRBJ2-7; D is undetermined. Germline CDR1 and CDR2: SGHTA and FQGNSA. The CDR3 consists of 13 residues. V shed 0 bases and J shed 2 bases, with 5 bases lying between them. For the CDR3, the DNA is TGTGCCAGCAGCTTAGCACCTGCCTACGAGCAGTACTTC. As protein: CASSLAPAYEQYF. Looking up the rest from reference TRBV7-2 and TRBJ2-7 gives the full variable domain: GAGVSQSPSNKVTEKGKDVELRCDPISGHTALYWYRQSLGQGLEFLIYFQGNSAPDKSGLPSDRFSAERTGGSVSTLTIQRTQQEDSAVYLCASSLAPAYEQYFGPGTRLTVT.

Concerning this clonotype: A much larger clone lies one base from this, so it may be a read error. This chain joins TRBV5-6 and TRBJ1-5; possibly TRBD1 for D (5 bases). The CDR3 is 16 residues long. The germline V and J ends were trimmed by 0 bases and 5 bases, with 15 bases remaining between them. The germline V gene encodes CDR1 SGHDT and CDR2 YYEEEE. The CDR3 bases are TGTGCCAGCAGCTTGGCGGGACCCCGACTGGATCAGCCCCAGCATTTT. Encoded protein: CASSLAGPRLDQPQHF.

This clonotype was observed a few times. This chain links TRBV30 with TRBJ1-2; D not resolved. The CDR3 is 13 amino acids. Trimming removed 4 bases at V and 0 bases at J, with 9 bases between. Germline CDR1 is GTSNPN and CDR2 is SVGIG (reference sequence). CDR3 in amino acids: CAWTLAANYGYTF. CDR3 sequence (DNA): TGTGCCTGGACTTTGGCGGCTAACTATGGCTACACCTTC.

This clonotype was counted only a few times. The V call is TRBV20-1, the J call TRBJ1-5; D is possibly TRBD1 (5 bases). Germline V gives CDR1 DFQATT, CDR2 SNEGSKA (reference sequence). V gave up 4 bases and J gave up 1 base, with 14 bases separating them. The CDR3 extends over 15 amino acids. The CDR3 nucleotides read TGCAGTGCTAACACCGGGACTCGAAGCAATCAGCCCCAGCATTTT. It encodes CSANTGTRSNQPQHF.

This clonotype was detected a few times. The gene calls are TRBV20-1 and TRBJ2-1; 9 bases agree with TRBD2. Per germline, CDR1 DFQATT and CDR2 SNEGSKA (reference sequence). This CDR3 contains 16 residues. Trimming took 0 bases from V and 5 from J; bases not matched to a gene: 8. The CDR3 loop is CSARDHRPSGNNEQFF. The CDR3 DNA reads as TGCAGTGCTAGAGATCATAGGCCTAGCGGGAACAATGAGCAGTTCTTC.

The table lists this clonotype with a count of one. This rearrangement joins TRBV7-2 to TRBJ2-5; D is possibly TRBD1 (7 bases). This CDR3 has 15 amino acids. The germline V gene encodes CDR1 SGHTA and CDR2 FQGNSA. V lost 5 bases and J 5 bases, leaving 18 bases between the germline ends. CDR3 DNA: TGTGCCAGCAGCCGCGGAGGGGGCTCTTTTGAGACCCAGTACTTC. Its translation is CASSRGGGSFETQYF. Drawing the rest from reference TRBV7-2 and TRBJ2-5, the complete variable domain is GAGVSQSPSNKVTEKGKDVELRCDPISGHTALYWYRQSLGQGLEFLIYFQGNSAPDKSGLPSDRFSAERTGGSVSTLTIQRTQQEDSAVYLCASSRGGGSFETQYFGPGTRLLVL.

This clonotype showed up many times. The CDR3 sequence: CASSFGTSAAYNEQFF. The CDR3 DNA is TGTGCCAGCAGCTTTGGAACTAGCGCCGCCTACAATGAGCAGTTCTTC. The V gene is TRBV7-2, the J gene TRBJ2-1; 7 bases line up with TRBD2. J lost 2 bases, V lost 3 bases, and 7 bases had no gene match. The CDR3 runs 16 residues. The germline CDR1 and CDR2 sequences are SGHTA and FQGNSA.

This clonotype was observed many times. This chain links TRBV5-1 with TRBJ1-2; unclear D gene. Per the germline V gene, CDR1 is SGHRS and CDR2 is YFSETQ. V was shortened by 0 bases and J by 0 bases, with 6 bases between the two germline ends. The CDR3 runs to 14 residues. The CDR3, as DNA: TGCGCCAGCAGCTTGGCACAGCCTAACTATGGCTACACCTTC. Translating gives CASSLAQPNYGYTF.

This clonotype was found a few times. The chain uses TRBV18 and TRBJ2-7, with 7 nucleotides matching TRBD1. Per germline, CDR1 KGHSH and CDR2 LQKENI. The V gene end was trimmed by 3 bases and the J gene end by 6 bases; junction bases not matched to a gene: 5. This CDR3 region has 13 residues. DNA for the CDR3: TGTGCCAGCTCACCCACAGGGGTCCGCGAGCAGTACGTC. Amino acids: CASSPTGVREQYV.

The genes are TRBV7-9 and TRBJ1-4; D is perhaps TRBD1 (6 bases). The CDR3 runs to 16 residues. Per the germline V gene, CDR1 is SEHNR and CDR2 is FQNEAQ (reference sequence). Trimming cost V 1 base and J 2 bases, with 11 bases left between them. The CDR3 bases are TGTGCCAGCAGCTTAGGGGGGGCGCGGACTAATGAAAAACTGTTTTTT. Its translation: CASSLGGARTNEKLFF.

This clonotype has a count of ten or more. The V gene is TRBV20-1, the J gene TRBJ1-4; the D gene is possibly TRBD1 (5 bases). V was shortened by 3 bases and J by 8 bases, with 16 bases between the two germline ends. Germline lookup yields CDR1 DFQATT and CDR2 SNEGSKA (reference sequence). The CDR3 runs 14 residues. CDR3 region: CSASGRGPSEKLFF. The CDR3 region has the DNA TGCAGTGCTAGCGGCCGGGGACCCTCAGAAAAACTGTTTTTT.

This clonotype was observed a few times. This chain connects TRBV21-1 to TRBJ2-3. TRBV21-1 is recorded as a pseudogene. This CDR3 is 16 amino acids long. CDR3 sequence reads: CASSSTLQRRADTQYF. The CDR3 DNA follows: TGTGCCAGCAGCAGTACCCTACAGAGACGCGCAGATACGCAGTATTTT.

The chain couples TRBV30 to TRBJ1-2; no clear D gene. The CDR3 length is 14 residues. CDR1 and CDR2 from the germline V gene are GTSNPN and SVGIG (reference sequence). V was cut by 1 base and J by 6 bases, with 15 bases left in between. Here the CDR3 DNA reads TGTGCCTGGAGTGGGTTAGGGCCAGTCAATGGCTACACCTTC. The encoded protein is CAWSGLGPVNGYTF.

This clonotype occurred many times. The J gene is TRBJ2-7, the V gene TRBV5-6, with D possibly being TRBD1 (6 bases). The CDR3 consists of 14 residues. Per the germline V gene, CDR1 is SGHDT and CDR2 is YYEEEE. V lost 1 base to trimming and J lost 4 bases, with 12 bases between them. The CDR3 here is CASSLSQGIYEQYV. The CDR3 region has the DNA TGTGCCAGCAGCTTGAGCCAGGGGATATACGAGCAGTACGTC.

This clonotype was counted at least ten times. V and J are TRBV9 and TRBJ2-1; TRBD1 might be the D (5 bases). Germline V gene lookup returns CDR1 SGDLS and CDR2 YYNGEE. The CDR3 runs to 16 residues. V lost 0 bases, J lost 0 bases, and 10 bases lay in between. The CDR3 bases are TGTGCCAGCAGCGTAGTGCAGGGTAGCTCCTACAATGAGCAGTTCTTC. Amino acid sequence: CASSVVQGSSYNEQFF.

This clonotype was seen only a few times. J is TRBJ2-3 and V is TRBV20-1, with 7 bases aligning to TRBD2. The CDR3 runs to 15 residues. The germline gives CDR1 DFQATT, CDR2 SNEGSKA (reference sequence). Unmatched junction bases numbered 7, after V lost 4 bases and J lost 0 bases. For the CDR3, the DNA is TGCAGTGCTAAGACTAGCCGTCCTAGCACAGATACGCAGTATTTT. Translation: CSAKTSRPSTDTQYF.

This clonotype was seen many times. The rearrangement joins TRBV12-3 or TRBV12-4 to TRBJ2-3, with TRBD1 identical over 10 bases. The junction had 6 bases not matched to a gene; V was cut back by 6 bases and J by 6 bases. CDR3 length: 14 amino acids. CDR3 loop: CASRPGTGDDTQYF. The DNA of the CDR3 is TGTGCCAGCAGACCCGGGACAGGGGACGATACGCAGTATTTT.

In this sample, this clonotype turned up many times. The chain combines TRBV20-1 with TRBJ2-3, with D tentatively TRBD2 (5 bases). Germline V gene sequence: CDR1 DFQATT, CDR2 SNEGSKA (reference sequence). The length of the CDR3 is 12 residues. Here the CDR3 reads CSQEGSPDTQYF. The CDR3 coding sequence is TGCAGCCAAGAGGGCTCCCCAGATACGCAGTATTTT.

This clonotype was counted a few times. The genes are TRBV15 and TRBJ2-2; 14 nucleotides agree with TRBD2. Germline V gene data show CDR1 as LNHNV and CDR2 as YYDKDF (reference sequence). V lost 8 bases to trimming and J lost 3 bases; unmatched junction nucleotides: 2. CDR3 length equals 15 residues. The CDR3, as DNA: TGTGCCACCCGGGGACTAGCGGGGGACACCGGGGAGCTGTTTTTT. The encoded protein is CATRGLAGDTGELFF.

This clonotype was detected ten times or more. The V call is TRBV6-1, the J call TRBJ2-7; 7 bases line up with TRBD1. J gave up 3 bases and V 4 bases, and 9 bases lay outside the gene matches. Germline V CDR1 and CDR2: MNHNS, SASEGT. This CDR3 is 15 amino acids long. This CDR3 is CASSAQGVLDYEQYV. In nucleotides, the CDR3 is TGTGCCAGCAGTGCCCAGGGGGTCCTTGACTACGAGCAGTACGTC.

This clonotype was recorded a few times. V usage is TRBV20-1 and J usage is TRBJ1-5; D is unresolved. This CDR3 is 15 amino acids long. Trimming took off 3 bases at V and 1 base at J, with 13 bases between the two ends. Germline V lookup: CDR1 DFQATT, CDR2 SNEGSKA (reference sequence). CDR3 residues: CSASPAGYSNQPQHF. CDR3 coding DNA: TGCAGTGCTAGTCCGGCGGGGTACAGCAATCAGCCCCAGCATTTT.

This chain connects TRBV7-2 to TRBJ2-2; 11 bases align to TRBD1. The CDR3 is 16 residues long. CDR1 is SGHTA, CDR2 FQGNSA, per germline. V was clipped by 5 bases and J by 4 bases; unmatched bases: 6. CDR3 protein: CASSPRTGGSTGELFF. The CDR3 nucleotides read TGTGCCAGCAGCCCGAGGACAGGGGGCAGCACCGGGGAGCTGTTTTTT.

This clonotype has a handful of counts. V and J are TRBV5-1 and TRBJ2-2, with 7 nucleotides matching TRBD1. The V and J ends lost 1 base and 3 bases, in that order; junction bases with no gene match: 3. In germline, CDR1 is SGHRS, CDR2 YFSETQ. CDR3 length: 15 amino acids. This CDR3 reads CASSLRDSYTGELFF. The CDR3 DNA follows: TGCGCCAGCAGCTTGAGGGACAGTTACACCGGGGAGCTGTTTTTT.